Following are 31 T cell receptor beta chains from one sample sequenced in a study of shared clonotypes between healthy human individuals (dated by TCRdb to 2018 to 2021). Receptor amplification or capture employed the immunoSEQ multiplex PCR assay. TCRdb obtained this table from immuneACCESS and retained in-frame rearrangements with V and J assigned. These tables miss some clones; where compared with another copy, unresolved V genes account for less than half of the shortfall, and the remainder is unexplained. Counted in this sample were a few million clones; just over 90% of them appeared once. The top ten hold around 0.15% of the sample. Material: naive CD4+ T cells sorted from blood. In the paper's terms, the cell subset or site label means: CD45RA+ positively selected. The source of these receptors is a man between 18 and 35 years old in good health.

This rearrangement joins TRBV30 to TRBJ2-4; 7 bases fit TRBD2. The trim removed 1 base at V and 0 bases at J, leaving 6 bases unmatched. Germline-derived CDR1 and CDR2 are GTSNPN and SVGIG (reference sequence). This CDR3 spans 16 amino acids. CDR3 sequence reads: CAWSGGRVVAKNIQYF. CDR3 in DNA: TGTGCCTGGAGTGGGGGGAGGGTGGTAGCCAAAAACATTCAGTACTTC.

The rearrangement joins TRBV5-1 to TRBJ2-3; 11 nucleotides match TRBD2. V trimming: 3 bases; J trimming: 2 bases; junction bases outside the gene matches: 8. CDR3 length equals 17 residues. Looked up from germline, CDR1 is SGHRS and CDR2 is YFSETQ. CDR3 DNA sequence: TGCGCCAGCAGCTCGGATATGACTAGCGGGACCACAGATACGCAGTATTTT. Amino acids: CASSSDMTSGTTDTQYF.

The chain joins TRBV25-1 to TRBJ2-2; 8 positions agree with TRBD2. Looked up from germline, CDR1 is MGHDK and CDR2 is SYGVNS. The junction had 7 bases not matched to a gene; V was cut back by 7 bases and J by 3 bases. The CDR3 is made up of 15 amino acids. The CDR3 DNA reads TGTGCCAGCACCCGGGAGGGCTGGGACACCGGGGAGCTGTTTTTT. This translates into CASTREGWDTGELFF.

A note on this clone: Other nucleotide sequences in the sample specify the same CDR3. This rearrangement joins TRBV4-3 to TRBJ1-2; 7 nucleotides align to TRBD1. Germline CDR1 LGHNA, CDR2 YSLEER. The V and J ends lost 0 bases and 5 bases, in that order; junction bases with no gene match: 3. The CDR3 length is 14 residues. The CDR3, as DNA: TGCGCCAGCAGCCAAGACGACAGGGATTATGGCTACACCTTC. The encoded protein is CASSQDDRDYGYTF.

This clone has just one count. The CDR3 nucleotides read TGTGCCAGCTCACGTGAGGGCTTACTCACAGATACGCAGTATTTT. Translation: CASSREGLLTDTQYF. The chain joins TRBV18 to TRBJ2-3, with D maybe TRBD2 (5 bases). Deletions cut 4 bases from V and 2 bases from J, with 13 bases between. Germline CDR1 and CDR2: KGHSH and LQKENI. This CDR3 spans 15 amino acids.

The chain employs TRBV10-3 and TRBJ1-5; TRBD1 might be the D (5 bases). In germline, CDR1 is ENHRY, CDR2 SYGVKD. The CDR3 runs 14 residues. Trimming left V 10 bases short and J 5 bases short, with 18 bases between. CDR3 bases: TGTGCCACTAAAGACTTGGGGGTGGATCAGCCCCAGCATTTT. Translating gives CATKDLGVDQPQHF.

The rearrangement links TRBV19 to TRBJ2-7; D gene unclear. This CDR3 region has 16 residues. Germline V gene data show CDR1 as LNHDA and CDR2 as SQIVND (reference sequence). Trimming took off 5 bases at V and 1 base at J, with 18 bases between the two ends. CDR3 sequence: CASSLQSSFYSYEQYF. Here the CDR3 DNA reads TGTGCCAGTAGTCTTCAGTCAAGCTTCTATTCCTACGAGCAGTACTTC.

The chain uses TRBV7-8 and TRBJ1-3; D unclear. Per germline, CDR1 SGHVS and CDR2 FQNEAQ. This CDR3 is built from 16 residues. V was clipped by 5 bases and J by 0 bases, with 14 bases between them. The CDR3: CASSPPNWDSGNTIYF. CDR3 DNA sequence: TGTGCCAGCAGCCCGCCGAACTGGGACTCTGGAAACACCATATATTTT.

The CDR3 nucleotides read TGTGCCAGCAGCTCCACAGGAGACGCCGGCTACGAGCAGTACTTC. Protein sequence: CASSSTGDAGYEQYF. The chain combines TRBV5-5 with TRBJ2-7; D is perhaps TRBD1 (5 bases). Germline V gene data show CDR1 as SGHKS and CDR2 as YYEKEE (reference sequence). This CDR3 is built from 15 residues. The germline V and J ends were trimmed by 3 bases and 3 bases, with 16 bases remaining between them.

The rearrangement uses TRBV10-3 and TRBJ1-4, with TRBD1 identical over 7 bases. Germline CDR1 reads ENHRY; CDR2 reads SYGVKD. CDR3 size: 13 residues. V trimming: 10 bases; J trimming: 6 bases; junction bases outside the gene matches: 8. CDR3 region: CATTGAGYEKLFF. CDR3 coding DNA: TGTGCCACCACAGGGGCGGGCTATGAAAAACTGTTTTTT.

The CDR3 DNA follows: TGTGCCAGCAGCCACGGGAGAAGAAACACCGGGGAGCTGTTTTTT. Protein sequence: CASSHGRRNTGELFF. The V and J genes are TRBV6-6 and TRBJ2-2; D perhaps matches TRBD2 (6 bases). Trimming took off 6 bases at V and 2 bases at J, with 13 bases between the two ends. Germline CDR1 and CDR2: MNHNY and SVGAGI (reference sequence). CDR3 length: 15 amino acids.

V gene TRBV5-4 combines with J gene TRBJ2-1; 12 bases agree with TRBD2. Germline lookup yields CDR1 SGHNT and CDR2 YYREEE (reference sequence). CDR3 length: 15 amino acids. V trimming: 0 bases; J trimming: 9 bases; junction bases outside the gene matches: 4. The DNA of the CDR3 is TGTGCCAGCAGCTTGGTCCTAGCGGGAGGGGGTGAGCAGTTCTTC. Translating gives CASSLVLAGGGEQFF.

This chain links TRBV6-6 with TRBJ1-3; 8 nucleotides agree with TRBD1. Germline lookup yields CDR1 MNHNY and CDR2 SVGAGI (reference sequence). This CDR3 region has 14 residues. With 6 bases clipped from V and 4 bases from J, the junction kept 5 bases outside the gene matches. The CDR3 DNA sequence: TGTGCCAGCAGGACGACAGGGGACGGAAACACCATATATTTT. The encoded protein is CASRTTGDGNTIYF.

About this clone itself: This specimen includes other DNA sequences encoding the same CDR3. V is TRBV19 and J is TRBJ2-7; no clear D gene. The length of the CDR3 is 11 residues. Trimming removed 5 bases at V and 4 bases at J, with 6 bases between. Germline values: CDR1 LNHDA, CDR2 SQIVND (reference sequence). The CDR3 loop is CASSDRYEQYF. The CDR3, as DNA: TGTGCCAGTAGTGATCGATACGAGCAGTACTTC.

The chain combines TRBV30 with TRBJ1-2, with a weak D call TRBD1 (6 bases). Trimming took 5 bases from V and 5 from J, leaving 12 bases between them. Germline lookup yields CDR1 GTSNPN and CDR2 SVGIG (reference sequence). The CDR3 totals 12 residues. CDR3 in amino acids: CAWGQSHYGYTF. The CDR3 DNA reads TGTGCCTGGGGACAGTCGCATTATGGCTACACCTTC.

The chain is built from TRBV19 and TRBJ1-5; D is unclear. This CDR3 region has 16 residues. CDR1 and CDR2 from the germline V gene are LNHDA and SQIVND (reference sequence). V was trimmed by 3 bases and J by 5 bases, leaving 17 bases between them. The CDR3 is CASSIGRSLTYQPQHF. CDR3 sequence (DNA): TGTGCCAGTAGTATCGGACGGAGCCTGACATATCAGCCCCAGCATTTT.

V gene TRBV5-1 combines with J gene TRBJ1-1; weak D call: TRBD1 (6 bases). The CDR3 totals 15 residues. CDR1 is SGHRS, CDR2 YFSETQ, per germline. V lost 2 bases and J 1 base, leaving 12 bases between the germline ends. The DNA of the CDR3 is TGCGCCAGCAGCTTATCAGGGGAAGGGAACACTGAAGCTTTCTTT. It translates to CASSLSGEGNTEAFF.

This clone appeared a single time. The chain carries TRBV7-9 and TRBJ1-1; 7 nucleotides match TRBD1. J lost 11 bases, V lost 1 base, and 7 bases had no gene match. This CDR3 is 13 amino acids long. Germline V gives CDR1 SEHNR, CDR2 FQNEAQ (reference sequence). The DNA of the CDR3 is TGTGCCAGCAGCTTAGGAGCTGGACAGGTGGCTTTCTTT. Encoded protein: CASSLGAGQVAFF.

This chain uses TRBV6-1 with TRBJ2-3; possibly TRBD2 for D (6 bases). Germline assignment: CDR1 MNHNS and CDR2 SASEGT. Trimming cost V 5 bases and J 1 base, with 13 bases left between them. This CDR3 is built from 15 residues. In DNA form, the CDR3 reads TGTGCCAGCAGTACCCGGGGGACGGGCACAGATACGCAGTATTTT. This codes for CASSTRGTGTDTQYF.

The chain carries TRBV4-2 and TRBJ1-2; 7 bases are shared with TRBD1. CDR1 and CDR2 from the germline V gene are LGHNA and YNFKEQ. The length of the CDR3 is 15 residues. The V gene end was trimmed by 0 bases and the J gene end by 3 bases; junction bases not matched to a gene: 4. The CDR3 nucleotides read TGTGCCAGCAGCCAAGATCGGACAGGATACTATGGCTACACCTTC. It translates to CASSQDRTGYYGYTF.

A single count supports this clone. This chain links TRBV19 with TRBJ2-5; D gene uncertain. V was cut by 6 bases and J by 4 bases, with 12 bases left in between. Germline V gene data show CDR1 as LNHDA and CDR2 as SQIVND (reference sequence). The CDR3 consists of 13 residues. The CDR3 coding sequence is TGTGCCAGTAGCGGGCCGAACGTAGAGACCCAGTACTTC. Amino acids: CASSGPNVETQYF.

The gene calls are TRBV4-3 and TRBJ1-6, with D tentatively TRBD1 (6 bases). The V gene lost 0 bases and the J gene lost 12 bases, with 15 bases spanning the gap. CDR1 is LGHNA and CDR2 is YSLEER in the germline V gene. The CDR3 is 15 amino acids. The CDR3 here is CASSQDRGGRIPLHF. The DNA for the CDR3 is TGCGCCAGCAGCCAAGATCGGGGGGGGCGTATACCCCTCCACTTT.

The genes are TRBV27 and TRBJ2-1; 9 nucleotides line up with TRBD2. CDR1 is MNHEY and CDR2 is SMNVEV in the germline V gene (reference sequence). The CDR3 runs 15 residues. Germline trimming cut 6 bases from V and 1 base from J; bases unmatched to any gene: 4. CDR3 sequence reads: CASRVTSGSYNEQFF. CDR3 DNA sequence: TGTGCCAGCAGGGTGACTAGCGGTTCCTACAATGAGCAGTTCTTC.

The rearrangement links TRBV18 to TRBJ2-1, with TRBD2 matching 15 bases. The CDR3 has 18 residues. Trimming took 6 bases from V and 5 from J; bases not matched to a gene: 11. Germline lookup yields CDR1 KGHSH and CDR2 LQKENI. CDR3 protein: CASSRSGTSGGTDNEQFF. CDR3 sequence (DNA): TGTGCCAGCTCTCGATCCGGGACTAGCGGGGGGACCGACAATGAGCAGTTCTTC.

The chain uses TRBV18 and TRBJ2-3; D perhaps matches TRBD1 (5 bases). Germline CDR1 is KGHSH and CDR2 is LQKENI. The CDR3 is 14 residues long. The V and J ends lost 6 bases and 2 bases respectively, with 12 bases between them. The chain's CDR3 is CASSALDNTDTQYF. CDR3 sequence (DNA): TGTGCCAGCTCCGCCCTGGACAACACAGATACGCAGTATTTT. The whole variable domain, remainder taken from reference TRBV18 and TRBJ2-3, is NAGVMQNPRHLVRRRGQEARLRCSPMKGHSHVYWYRQLPEEGLKFMVYLQKENIIDESGMPKERFSAEFPKEGPSILRIQQVVRGDSAAYFCASSALDNTDTQYFGPGTRLTVL.

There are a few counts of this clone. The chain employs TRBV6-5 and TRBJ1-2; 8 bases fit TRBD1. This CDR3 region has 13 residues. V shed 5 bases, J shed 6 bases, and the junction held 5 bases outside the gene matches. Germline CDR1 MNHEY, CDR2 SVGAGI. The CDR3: CASSARQGNGYTF. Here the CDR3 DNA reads TGTGCCAGCAGTGCGAGACAGGGGAATGGCTACACCTTC.

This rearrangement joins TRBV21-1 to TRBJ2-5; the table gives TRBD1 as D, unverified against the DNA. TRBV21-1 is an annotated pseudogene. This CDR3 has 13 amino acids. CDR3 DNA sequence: TGTGCCTCTTCGACAGGGGGGCAAGAGACCCAGTACTTC. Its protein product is CASSTGGQETQYF.

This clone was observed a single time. For the CDR3, the DNA is TGCGCCAGCAGCAATAGCGGGGGGCTCACAGATACGCAGTATTTT. Amino acid sequence: CASSNSGGLTDTQYF. V and J are TRBV5-1 and TRBJ2-3; 10 nucleotides line up with TRBD2. Trimming took 4 bases from V and 2 from J; bases not matched to a gene: 4. The CDR3 sequence is 15 residues long. Germline V lookup: CDR1 SGHRS, CDR2 YFSETQ.

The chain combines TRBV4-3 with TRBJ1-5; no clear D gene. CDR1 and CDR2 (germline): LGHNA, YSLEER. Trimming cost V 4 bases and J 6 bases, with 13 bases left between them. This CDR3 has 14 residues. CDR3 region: CASSPSFSGQPQHF. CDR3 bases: TGCGCCAGCAGCCCGTCTTTCAGCGGTCAGCCCCAGCATTTT.

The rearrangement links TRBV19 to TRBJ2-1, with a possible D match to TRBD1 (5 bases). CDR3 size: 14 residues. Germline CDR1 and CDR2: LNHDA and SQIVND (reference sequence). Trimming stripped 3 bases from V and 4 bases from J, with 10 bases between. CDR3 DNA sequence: TGTGCCAGTAGTATCGGGCCAGGGTACAATGAGCAGTTCTTC. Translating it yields CASSIGPGYNEQFF.

The CDR3 region has the DNA TGTGCCAGCAGTAACAAACTCGGACGGGACACTGAAGCTTTCTTT. This sequence encodes CASSNKLGRDTEAFF. The chain has TRBV27 and TRBJ1-1; D unclear. The germline V and J ends were trimmed by 5 bases and 3 bases, with 16 bases remaining between them. Germline V gene sequence: CDR1 MNHEY, CDR2 SMNVEV (reference sequence). The CDR3 loop spans 15 amino acids.